This T cell receptor beta chain was sequenced during a study of control samples from healthy donors and cancer patients. Profiling relied on immunoSEQ multiplex PCR, and the TCRdb table lists in-frame clones only, not all of them. The sample records tens of thousands of clones, 70% to 90% being singletons. The V and J ends lost 7 bases and 3 bases respectively, with 13 bases between them. The germline V gene has CDR1 MDHEN and CDR2 SYDVKM. The CDR3 loop spans 14 amino acids. This chain links TRBV28 with TRBJ2-1; D is unresolved. The receptor comes from a woman aged 55 to 70 in good health. Sequences were obtained from blood. CDR3 protein: CASIPDVRYNEQFF. The CDR3 bases are TGTGCCAGCATACCGGACGTACGCTACAATGAGCAGTTCTTC. The full variable domain, its missing parts supplied by reference TRBV28 and TRBJ2-1, is DVKVTQSSRYLVKRTGEKVFLECVQDMDHENMFWYRQDPGLGLRLIYFSYDVKMKEKGDIPEGYSVSREKKERFSLILESASTNQTSMYLCASIPDVRYNEQFFGPGTRLTVL.